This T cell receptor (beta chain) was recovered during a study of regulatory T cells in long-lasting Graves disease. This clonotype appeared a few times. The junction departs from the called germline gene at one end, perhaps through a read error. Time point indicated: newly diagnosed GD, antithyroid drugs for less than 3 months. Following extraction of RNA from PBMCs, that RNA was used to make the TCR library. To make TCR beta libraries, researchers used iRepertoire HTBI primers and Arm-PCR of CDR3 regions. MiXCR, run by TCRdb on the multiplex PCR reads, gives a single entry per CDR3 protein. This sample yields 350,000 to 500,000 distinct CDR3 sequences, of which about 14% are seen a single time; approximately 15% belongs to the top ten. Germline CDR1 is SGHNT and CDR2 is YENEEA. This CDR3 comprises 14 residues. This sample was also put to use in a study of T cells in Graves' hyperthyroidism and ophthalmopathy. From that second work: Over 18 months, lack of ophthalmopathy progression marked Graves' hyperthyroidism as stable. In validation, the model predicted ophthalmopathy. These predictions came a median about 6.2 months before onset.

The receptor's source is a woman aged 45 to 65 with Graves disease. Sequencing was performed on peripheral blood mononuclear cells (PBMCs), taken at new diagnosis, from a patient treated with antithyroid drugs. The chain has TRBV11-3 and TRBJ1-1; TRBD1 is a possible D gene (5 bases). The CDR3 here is CASSLAGLDTEAPF. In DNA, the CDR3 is TGTGCCAGCAGCTTAGCAGGGTTGGACACTGAAGCTCCCTTT.